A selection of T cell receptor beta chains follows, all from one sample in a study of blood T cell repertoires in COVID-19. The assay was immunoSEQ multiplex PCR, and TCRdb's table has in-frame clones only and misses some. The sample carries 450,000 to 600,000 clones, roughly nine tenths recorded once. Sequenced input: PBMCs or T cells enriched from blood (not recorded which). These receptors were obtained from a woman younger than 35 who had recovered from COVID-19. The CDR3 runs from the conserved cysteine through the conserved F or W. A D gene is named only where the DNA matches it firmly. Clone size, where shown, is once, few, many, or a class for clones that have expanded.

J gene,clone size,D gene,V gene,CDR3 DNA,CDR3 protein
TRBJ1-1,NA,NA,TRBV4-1,TGCGCCAGCAGCCGAGGCAGGGAGAACACTGAAGCTTTCTTT,CASSRGRENTEAFF
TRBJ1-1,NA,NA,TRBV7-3,TGTGCCAGCAGCGCCGACAGGAACACTGAAGCTTTCTTT,CASSADRNTEAFF
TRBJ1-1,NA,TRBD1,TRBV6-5,TGTGCCAGCAATGCAGGGGGCAGCGACACTGAAGCTTTCTTT,CASNAGGSDTEAFF
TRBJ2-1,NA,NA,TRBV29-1,TGCAGCCTCTGGGGGAGGCAGGGTGGGTACAATGAGCAGTTCTTC,CSLWGRQGGYNEQFF
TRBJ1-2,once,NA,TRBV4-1,TGCGCCAGCAGCCAAGTTCAGGGCTATGGCTACACCTTC,CASSQVQGYGYTF
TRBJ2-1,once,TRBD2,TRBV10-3,TGTGCCATCAGTGAGAGGGTAGCGGGAAGAAATGAGCAGTTCTTC,CAISERVAGRNEQFF
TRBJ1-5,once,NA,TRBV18,TGTGCCAGCTCACCGCAGGGGAGGGATCAGCCCCAGCATTTT,CASSPQGRDQPQHF
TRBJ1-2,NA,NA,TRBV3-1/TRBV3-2,TGTGCCAGCAGCCAAGATACAGGGTTCCTCGGCGGCTACACCTTC,CASSQDTGFLGGYTF
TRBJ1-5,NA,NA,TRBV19,TGTGCCAGTAGTCCCCAATCATTAGGGAGCCATCAGCCCCAGCATTTT,CASSPQSLGSHQPQHF
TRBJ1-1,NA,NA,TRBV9,TGTGCCAGCAGCGCACAGGGGAACACTGAAGCTTTCTTT,CASSAQGNTEAFF
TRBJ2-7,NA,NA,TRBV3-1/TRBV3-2,TGTGCCAGCAGCCAGGGGCAGATGCGCTACGAGCAGTACTTC,CASSQGQMRYEQYF
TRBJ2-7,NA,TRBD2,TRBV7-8,TGTGCCAGCACCCTAAGGGCGGGACTAGCGGCAAACGAGCAGTACTTC,CASTLRAGLAANEQYF
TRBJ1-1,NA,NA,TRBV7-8,TGTGCCAGCAGCTTAGAGGCAGGGAATGAAGCTTTCTTT,CASSLEAGNEAFF
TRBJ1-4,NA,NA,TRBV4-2,TGTGCCAGCAGCCAAGGGTCAGCGAGTGAAAAACTGTTTTTT,CASSQGSASEKLFF
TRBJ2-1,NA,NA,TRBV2,TGTGCCAGCAGTGGTACGGGTCGATCCTTTTACAATGAGCAGTTCTTC,CASSGTGRSFYNEQFF
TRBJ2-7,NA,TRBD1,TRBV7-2,TGTGCCAGCAGCAGGCGGGACAGGGAATACGAGCAGTACTTC,CASSRRDREYEQYF
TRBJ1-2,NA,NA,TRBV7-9,TGTGCCAGCAGCTTAACTACCTTCGGGAGGGGCTACACCTTC,CASSLTTFGRGYTF
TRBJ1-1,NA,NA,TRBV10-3,TGTGCCATCAGTGAGCCAGGGAAGAACACTGAAGCTTTCTTT,CAISEPGKNTEAFF
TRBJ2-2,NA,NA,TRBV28,TGTGCCAGCAGTTTATCGGGGAGGCCCGGGGAGCTGTTTTTT,CASSLSGRPGELFF
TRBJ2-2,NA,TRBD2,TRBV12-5,TGTGCTAGTGGTTTGGTACCCCTAGCGGGGAGGACCGGGGAGCTGTTTTTT,CASGLVPLAGRTGELFF
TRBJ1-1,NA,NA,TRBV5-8,TGTGCCAGCATCCAAAGGGAGGTGAACACTGAAGCTTTCTTT,CASIQREVNTEAFF
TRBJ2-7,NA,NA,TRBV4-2,TGTGCCAGCAGCCAACGGACAGACTACGAGCAGTACTTC,CASSQRTDYEQYF
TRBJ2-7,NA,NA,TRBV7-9,TGTGCCAGCAGCTTCGGGACCTACGAGCAGTACTTC,CASSFGTYEQYF
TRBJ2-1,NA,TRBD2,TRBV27,TGTGCCAGCAAAACGAAAGCGGGACTAGCGGGGGGAAGTGAGCAGTTCTTC,CASKTKAGLAGGSEQFF
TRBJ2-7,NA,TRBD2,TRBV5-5,TGTGCCAGCAGCTTGGACGGGGGGGCTGAAATGGGCGAGCAGTACTTC,CASSLDGGAEMGEQYF
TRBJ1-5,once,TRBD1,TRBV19,TGTGCCAGTAGCCCGGCCGGGACAGGGGGCTTTCAGCCCCAGCATTTT,CASSPAGTGGFQPQHF
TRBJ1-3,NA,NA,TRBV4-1,TGCGCCAGCAGCCAAGATAAAACAGTAGGAAACACCATATATTTT,CASSQDKTVGNTIYF
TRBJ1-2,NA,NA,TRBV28,TGTGCCAGCAGGCAATTAGAGGGCTACACCTTC,CASRQLEGYTF
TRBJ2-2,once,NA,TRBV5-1,TGCGCCAGCAGCCGATCCACATCCACCGGGGAGCTGTTTTTT,CASSRSTSTGELFF
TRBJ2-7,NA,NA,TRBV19,TGTGCCAGTAGTATAGGGACGGGATCCTACGAGCAGTACTTC,CASSIGTGSYEQYF
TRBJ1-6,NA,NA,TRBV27,TGTGCCAGCAGTTTACAGGGCCAAAATTCACCCCTCCACTTT,CASSLQGQNSPLHF
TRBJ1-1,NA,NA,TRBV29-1,TGCAGCGTTGAAGATCCAAAATACACTGAAGCTTTCTTT,CSVEDPKYTEAFF
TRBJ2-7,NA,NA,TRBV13,TGTGCCAGCAGCTTGACATTGTACGAGCAGTACTTC,CASSLTLYEQYF
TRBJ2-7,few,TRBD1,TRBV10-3,TGTGCCATCAGGAACAGGGGGCCCCTAGACTACGAGCAGTACTTC,CAIRNRGPLDYEQYF
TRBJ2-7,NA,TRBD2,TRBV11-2,TGTGCCAGCAGCCTGGGGGGGGGTGGCGAGCAGTACTTC,CASSLGGGGEQYF